Presented here are 3 T cell receptor beta chains from one specimen sequenced in a study of blood T cell repertoires in COVID-19. Clones were sequenced by immunoSEQ multiplex PCR, and TCRdb holds only the in-frame ones, with some missing. In the table there are 300,000 or so clones, approximately 87% of which are singletons. The sequenced sample consisted of peripheral blood. The receptors originated from a woman aged 30 to 39 with COVID-19, enrolled during active disease.

The V and J genes are TRBV25-1 and TRBJ2-7, with TRBD2 identical over 8 bases. Looked up from germline, CDR1 is MGHDK and CDR2 is SYGVNS. Germline trimming cut 4 bases from V and 2 bases from J; bases unmatched to any gene: 4. There are 14 residues in the CDR3. The CDR3 DNA sequence: TGTGCCAGCAGTGGCTCGGGACTAGCCTACGAGCAGTACTTC. Its protein product is CASSGSGLAYEQYF.

The chain recombines TRBV19 with TRBJ1-5; possibly TRBD1 for D (6 bases). Between the trimmed V and J ends, which lost 4 bases and 8 bases, there was a span of 21 bases. This CDR3 contains 16 residues. The germline V gene has CDR1 LNHDA and CDR2 SQIVND (reference sequence). The CDR3 is CASSRGNRVEWKPQHF. In nucleotides, the CDR3 is TGTGCCAGTAGTAGGGGGAACAGGGTCGAGTGGAAGCCCCAGCATTTT.

This clone was picked up a small number of times. V usage is TRBV5-1 and J usage is TRBJ2-2; possibly TRBD1 for D (6 bases). Trimming took 4 bases from V and 0 from J, leaving 10 bases between them. Germline V gene lookup returns CDR1 SGHRS and CDR2 YFSETQ. The CDR3 is made up of 15 amino acids. CDR3 residues: CASSIQGSNTGELFF. The CDR3 coding sequence is TGCGCCAGCAGCATACAGGGTTCGAACACCGGGGAGCTGTTTTTT.